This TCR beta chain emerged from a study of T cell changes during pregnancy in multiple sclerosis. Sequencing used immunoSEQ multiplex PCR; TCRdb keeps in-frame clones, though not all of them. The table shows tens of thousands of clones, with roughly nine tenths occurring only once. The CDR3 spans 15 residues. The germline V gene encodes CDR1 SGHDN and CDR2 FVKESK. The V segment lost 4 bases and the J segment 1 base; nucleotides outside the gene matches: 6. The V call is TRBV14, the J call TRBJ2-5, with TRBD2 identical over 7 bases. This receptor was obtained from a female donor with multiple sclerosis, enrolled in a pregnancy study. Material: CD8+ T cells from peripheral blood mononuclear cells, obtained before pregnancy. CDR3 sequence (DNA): TGTGCCAGCAGCCCCCAGTGGGAGGGCCAAGAGACCCAGTACTTC. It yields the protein CASSPQWEGQETQYF.